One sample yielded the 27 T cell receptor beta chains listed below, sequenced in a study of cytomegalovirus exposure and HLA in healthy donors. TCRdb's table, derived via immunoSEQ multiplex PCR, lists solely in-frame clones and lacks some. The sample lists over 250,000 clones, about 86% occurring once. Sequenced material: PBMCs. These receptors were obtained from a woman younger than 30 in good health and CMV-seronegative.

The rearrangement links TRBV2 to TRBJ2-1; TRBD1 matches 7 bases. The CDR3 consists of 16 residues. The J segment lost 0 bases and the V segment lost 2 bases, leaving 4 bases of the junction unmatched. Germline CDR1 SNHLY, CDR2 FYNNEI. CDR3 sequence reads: CASSELAGGSYNEQFF. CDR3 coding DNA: TGTGCCAGCAGTGAATTAGCAGGGGGCTCCTACAATGAGCAGTTCTTC.

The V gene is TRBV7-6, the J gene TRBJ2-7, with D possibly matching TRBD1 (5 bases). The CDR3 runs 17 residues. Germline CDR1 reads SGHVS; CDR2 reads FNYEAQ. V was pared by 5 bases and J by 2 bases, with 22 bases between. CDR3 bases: TGTGCCAGCAGCAGCCGGCCCGCCAGGGTAATAGCCTACGAGCAGTACTTC. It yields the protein CASSSRPARVIAYEQYF. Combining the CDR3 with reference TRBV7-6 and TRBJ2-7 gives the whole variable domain GAGVSQSPRYKVTKRGQDVALRCDPISGHVSLYWYRQALGQGPEFLTYFNYEAQQDKSGLPNDRFSAERPEGSISTLTIQRTEQRDSAMYRCASSSRPARVIAYEQYFGPGTRLTVT.

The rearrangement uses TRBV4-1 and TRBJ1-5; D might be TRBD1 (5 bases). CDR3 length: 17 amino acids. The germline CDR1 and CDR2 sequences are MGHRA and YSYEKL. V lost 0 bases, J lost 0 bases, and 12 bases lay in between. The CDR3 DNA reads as TGCGCCAGCAGCCAAGATGGGGCTCAGGGTAGCAATCAGCCCCAGCATTTT. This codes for CASSQDGAQGSNQPQHF.

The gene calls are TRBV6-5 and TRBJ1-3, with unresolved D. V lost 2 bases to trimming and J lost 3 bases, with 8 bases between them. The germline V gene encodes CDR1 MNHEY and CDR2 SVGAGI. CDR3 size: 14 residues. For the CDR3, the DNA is TGTGCCAGCAGTTACGCACTCGTTGGAAACACCATATATTTT. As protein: CASSYALVGNTIYF.

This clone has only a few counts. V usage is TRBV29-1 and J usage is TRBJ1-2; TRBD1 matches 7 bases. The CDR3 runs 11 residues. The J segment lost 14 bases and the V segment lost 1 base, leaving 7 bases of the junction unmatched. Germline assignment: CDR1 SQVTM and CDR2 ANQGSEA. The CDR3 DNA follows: TGCAGCGTTGAAGCGGAGGGGGCAGGGACCTTC. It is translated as CSVEAEGAGTF.

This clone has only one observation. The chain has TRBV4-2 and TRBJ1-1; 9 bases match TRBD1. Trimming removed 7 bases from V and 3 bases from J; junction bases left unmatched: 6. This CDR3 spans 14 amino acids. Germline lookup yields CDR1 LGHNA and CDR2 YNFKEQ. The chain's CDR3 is CASNRGLGDTEAFF. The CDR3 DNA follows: TGTGCCAGCAACAGGGGGCTAGGCGACACTGAAGCTTTCTTT.

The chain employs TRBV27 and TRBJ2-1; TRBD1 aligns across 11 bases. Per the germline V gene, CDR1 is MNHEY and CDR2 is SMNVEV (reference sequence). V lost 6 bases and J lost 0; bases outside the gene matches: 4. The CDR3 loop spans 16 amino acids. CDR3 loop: CASSSGQGASYNEQFF. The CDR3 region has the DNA TGTGCCAGCAGCTCCGGACAGGGGGCCTCCTACAATGAGCAGTTCTTC.

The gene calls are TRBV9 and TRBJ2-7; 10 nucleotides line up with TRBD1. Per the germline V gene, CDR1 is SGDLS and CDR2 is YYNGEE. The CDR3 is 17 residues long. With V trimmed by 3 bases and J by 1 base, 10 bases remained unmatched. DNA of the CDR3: TGTGCCAGCAGCGCTTCAAGGACAGGGGGGTTGTCCTACGAGCAGTACTTC. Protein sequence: CASSASRTGGLSYEQYF.

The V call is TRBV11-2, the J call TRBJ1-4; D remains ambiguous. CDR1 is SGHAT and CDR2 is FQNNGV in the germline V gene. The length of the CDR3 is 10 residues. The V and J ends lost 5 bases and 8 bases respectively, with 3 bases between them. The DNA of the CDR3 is TGTGCCAGCAGCGCGGAAAAACTGTTTTTT. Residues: CASSAEKLFF. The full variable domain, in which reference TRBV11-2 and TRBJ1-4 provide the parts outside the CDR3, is EAGVAQSPRYKIIEKRQSVAFWCNPISGHATLYWYQQILGQGPKLLIQFQNNGVVDDSQLPKDRFSAERLKGVDSTLKIQPAKLEDSAVYLCASSAEKLFFGSGTQLSVL.

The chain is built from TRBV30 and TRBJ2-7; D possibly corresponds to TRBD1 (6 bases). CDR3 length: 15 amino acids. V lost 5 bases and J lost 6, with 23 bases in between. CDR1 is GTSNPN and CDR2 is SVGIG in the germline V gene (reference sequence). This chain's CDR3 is CAWDTRGTGPSEQYF. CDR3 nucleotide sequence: TGTGCCTGGGACACCAGGGGAACGGGCCCTAGCGAGCAGTACTTC.

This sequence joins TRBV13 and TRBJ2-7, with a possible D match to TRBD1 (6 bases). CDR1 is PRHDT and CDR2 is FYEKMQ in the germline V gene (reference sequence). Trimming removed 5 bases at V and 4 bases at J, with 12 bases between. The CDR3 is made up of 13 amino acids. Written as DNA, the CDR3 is TGTGCCAGCAGCACTACAGGGTTTTACGAGCAGTACTTC. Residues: CASSTTGFYEQYF. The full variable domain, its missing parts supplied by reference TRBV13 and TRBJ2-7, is AAGVIQSPRHLIKEKRETATLKCYPIPRHDTVYWYQQGPGQDPQFLISFYEKMQSDKGSIPDRFSAQQFSDYHSELNMSSLELGDSALYFCASSTTGFYEQYFGPGTRLTVT.

CDR3 amino acids: CASSYGEFAEAFF. As DNA, the CDR3 is TGTGCCAGCAGTTACGGAGAATTCGCTGAAGCTTTCTTT. The rearrangement links TRBV6-5 to TRBJ1-1; D is undetermined. Germline assignment: CDR1 MNHEY and CDR2 SVGAGI. The CDR3 totals 13 residues. The V end lost 2 bases, the J end lost 6 bases, and 10 bases lay between the germline ends.

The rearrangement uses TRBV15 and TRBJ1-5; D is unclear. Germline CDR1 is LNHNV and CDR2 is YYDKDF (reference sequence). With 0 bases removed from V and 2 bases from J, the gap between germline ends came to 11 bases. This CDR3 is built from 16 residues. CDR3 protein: CATSRDARGGNQPQHF. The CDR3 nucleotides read TGTGCCACCAGCAGAGATGCCCGGGGAGGCAATCAGCCCCAGCATTTT.

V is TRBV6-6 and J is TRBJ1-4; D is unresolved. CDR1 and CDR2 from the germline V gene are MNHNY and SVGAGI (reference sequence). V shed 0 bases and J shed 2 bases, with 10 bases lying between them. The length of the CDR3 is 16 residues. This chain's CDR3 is CASSYSAGGTNEKLFF. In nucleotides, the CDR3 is TGTGCCAGCAGTTACTCAGCGGGTGGCACTAATGAAAAACTGTTTTTT.

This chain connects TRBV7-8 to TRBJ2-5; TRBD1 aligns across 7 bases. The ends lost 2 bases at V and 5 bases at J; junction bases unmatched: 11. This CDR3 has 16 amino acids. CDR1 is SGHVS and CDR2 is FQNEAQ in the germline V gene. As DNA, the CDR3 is TGTGCCAGCAGCTTACCTGACTTGACAGGGACGGAGACCCAGTACTTC. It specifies CASSLPDLTGTETQYF.

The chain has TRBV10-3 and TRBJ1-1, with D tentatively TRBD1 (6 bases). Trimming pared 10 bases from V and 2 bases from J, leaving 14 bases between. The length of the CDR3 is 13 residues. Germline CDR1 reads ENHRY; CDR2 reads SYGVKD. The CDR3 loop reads CATCSGTNTEAFF. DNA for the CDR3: TGTGCCACGTGCAGCGGGACAAACACTGAAGCTTTCTTT.

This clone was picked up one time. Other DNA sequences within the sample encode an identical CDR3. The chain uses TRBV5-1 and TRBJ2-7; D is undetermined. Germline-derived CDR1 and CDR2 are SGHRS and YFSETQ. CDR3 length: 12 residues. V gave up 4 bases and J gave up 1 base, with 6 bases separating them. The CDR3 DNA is TGCGCCAGCAGCCCTTCTTCCTACGAGCAGTACTTC. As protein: CASSPSSYEQYF.

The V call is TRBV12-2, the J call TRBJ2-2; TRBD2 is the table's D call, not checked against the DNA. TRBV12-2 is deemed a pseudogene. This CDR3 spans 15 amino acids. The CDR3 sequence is CASRFGDLLTGELFF. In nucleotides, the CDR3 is TGTGCAAGTCGCTTCGGGGACTTGCTCACCGGGGAGCTGTTTTTT.

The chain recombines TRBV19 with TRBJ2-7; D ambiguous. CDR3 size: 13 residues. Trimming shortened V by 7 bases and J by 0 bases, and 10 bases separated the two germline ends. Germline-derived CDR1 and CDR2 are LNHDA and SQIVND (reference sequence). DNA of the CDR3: TGTGCCAGTAATGCGGAAAGCTCCTACGAGCAGTACTTC. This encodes CASNAESSYEQYF.

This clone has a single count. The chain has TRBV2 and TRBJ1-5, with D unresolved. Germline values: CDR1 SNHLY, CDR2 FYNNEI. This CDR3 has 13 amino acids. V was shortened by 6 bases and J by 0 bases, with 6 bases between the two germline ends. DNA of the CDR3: TGTGCCAGCAGGTCGGTTAGCAATCAGCCCCAGCATTTT. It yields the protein CASRSVSNQPQHF.

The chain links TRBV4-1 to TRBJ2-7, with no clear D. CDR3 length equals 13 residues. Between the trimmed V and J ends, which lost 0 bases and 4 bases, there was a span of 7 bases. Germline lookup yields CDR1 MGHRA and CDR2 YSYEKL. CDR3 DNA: TGCGCCAGCAGCCAAGAATCGGTTTACGAGCAGTACTTC. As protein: CASSQESVYEQYF.

For the CDR3, the DNA is TGTGCCACCCAACCCCAACTAGCGGATTACAATGAGCAGTTCTTC. It is translated as CATQPQLADYNEQFF. V gene TRBV27 combines with J gene TRBJ2-1, with TRBD2 matching 8 bases. Trimming at V came to 10 bases and at J to 4 bases, leaving 12 bases not matched to a gene. CDR1 is MNHEY, CDR2 SMNVEV, per germline (reference sequence). The CDR3 sequence is 15 residues long.

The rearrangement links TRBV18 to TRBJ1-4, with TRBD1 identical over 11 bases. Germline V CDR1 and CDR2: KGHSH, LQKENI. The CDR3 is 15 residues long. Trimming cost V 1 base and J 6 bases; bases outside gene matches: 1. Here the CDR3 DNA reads TGTGCCAGCTCACCACGGGGACAGGGGGATGAAAAACTGTTTTTT. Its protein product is CASSPRGQGDEKLFF. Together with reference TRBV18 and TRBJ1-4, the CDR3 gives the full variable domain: NAGVMQNPRHLVRRRGQEARLRCSPMKGHSHVYWYRQLPEEGLKFMVYLQKENIIDESGMPKERFSAEFPKEGPSILRIQQVVRGDSAAYFCASSPRGQGDEKLFFGSGTQLSVL.

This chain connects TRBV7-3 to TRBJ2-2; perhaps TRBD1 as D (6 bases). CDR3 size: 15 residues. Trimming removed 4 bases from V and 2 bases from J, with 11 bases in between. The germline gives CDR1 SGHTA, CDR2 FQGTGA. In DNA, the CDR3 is TGTGCCAGCAGCTCCCAGGGGTTTAACACCGGGGAGCTGTTTTTT. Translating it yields CASSSQGFNTGELFF. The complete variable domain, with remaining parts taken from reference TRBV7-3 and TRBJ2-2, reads GAGVSQTPSNKVTEKGKYVELRCDPISGHTALYWYRQSLGQGPEFLIYFQGTGAADDSGLPNDRFFAVRPEGSVSTLKIQRTERGDSAVYLCASSSQGFNTGELFFGEGSRLTVL.

DNA of the CDR3: TGTGCCAGCAGTCTAGCGGGGGTCTCCTACGAGCAGTACTTC. This gives the protein CASSLAGVSYEQYF. The V and J genes are TRBV2 and TRBJ2-7; TRBD2 matches at 10 bases. This CDR3 comprises 14 residues. J lost 0 bases, V lost 5 bases, and 1 base had no gene match. In germline, CDR1 is SNHLY, CDR2 FYNNEI. Combining the CDR3 with reference TRBV2 and TRBJ2-7 gives the whole variable domain EPEVTQTPSHQVTQMGQEVILRCVPISNHLYFYWYRQILGQKVEFLVSFYNNEISEKSEIFDDQFSVERPDGSNFTLKIRSTKLEDSAMYFCASSLAGVSYEQYFGPGTRLTVT.

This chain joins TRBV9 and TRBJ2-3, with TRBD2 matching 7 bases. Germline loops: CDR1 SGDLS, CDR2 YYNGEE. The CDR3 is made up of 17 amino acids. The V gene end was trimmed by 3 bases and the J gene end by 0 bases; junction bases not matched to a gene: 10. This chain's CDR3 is CASSAGGGGWSTDTQYF. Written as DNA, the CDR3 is TGTGCCAGCAGCGCGGGGGGAGGTGGATGGAGCACAGATACGCAGTATTTT. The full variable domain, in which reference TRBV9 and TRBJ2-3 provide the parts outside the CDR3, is DSGVTQTPKHLITATGQRVTLRCSPRSGDLSVYWYQQSLDQGLQFLIQYYNGEERAKGNILERFSAQQFPDLHSELNLSSLELGDSALYFCASSAGGGGWSTDTQYFGPGTRLTVL.

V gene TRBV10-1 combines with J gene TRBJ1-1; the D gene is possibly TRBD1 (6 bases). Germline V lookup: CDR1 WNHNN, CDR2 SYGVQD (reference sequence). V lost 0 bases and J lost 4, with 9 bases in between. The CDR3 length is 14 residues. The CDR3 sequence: CASSESGARTEAFF. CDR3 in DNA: TGCGCCAGCAGTGAGTCGGGGGCACGCACTGAAGCTTTCTTT.